Listed below are T cell receptor beta chains from one sample, sequenced in a study of control samples from healthy donors and cancer patients. Libraries were prepared by immunoSEQ multiplex PCR; TCRdb keeps only in-frame clonotypes and omits some of them. The data contain 200,000 to 250,000 clones, 90% to 95% of them singletons. Sequenced sample: blood. The receptors come from a man aged 50 to 59 in good health. CDR3s include the opening cysteine and the closing phenylalanine or tryptophan. A D gene is named only where the DNA matches it firmly. For some rows the clone size is stated as once, few or many, or as a class when expanded; others skip it.

>TRBJ1-6|-|TRBV27|-
TGTGCCAGCAGGGGCACTAATTCACCCCTCCACTTT
CASRGTNSPLHF
>TRBJ1-1|TRBD1|TRBV6-5|-
TGTGCCAGCATTTCCGGGACAGAGAACACTGAAGCTTTCTTT
CASISGTENTEAFF
>TRBJ1-3|-|TRBV24-1|-
TGTGCCACCAGTGATTCGAGGGGCGGTGGAAACACCATATATTTT
CATSDSRGGGNTIYF
>TRBJ1-5|-|TRBV4-3|-
TGCGCCAGCAGCCAAGATTGGCGGCGGCCCAATCAGCCCCAGCATTTT
CASSQDWRRPNQPQHF
>TRBJ2-5|-|TRBV6-5|-
TGTGCCACCGCGGGCCAATCAGGGGAGACCCAGTACTTC
CATAGQSGETQYF
>TRBJ1-5|-|TRBV5-1|-
TGCGCCAGCAGCCGAGGCGGGGGAAGCAATCAGCCCCAGCATTTT
CASSRGGGSNQPQHF
>TRBJ1-2|-|TRBV9|-
TGTGCCAGCAGCGCAAGGGGGAACTATGGCTACACCTTC
CASSARGNYGYTF
>TRBJ1-3|TRBD1|TRBV11-3|few
TGTGCCAGCAGCGCCTCGACAGGGTCTGGAAACACCATATATTTT
CASSASTGSGNTIYF
>TRBJ1-2|-|TRBV4-1|-
TGCGCCAGCAGCCAAGATGCGAGGGGCTACACCTTC
CASSQDARGYTF
>TRBJ1-3|-|TRBV13|-
TGTGCCAGCAGCTTATTAGGGACAGGAAACACCATATATTTT
CASSLLGTGNTIYF
>TRBJ2-3|-|TRBV5-1|-
TGCGCCAGCAGCTTGGACCCCGTAGGAGGCACAGATACGCAGTATTTT
CASSLDPVGGTDTQYF
>TRBJ1-1|TRBD1|TRBV5-1|-
TGCGCCAGCAGCATTCACAGGGGGGGAGCTTTCTTT
CASSIHRGGAFF
>TRBJ1-1|-|TRBV7-2|-
TGTGCCAGCAGCTTAGTACCAGGGGCCACTGAAGCTTTCTTT
CASSLVPGATEAFF